This T cell receptor (beta chain) originates from a study of T cells in Graves' hyperthyroidism and ophthalmopathy (dated by TCRdb to between 2019 and 2020). For context, the study as a whole: Peripheral blood was sampled at the time of initial diagnosis, prior to any treatment. The paper reports TCR Vbeta CDR3 sequencing of some 140 peripheral blood samples: some 44 ophthalmopathy, about 75 hyperthyroidism and around 17 progressor patients. After blood sampling, hyperthyroidism patients were treated with methimazole at a starting dose of 30 mg daily, and ophthalmopathy patients were treated with high-dose intravenous methylprednisolone. For training and testing, the 100 or so patients in the discovery cohort were randomly divided in a 7:3 ratio. To identify distinguishing TCR V-J signatures, a discovery cohort of some 99 patients was used, comprising 40 to 45 with Graves' ophthalmopathy and some 57 with stable Graves' hyperthyroidism. An independent validation cohort of some 18 hyperthyroidism patients and about 15 patients who later progressed to ophthalmopathy tested prospective prediction of ophthalmopathy. The study also compared thyroid tissue and blood T-cell repertoires from about six Graves' hyperthyroidism patients.

Here is what the overall study found, with its caveats: Most expanded thyroid clonotypes (frequency above 0.001) were also detected in blood, a finding suggesting that blood repertoires may reflect thyroid immune responses. In validation, the model predicted progression to ophthalmopathy with 55% to 71% sensitivity and approximately 72% specificity, a median of about six months before onset. A model built on a 13 V-J signature distinguished ophthalmopathy from stable hyperthyroidism, reaching roughly 88% sensitivity and about 81% specificity in cross-validation and 80%/75% in testing. Sample size was not statistically predetermined, and investigators were not blinded to group allocation.

Amplification of TCR beta CDR3 regions was carried out from RNA transcripts. A first-round RT-PCR of the TCR CDR3 used the HTBI primer set with the Qiagen OneStep RT-PCR kit. The libraries were constructed in a second round of multiplex PCR and then size-selected and purified. Paired-end sequencing of the libraries was performed with 100 bp reads on an Illumina HiSeq2000. The authors processed their data as follows. SOAPnuke was used to process the raw data, throwing out any read that contained adapters or uncalled bases, had a mean Phred below 15, or lacked an exact constant-primer or identifier match. High-quality paired reads were merged with COPE v1.2.5, and unique nucleotide sequences were defined as clonotypes. MiTCR v1.1 was used to align the clonotypes against IMGT TRBV, TRBD and TRBJ reference segments. The analysis included only V-J combinations with a frequency above 0.0001, which together covered roughly 99% of the repertoires. A TCS score was defined as the ratio between F50 (clonal expansion) and ExV (chaos), using BLOSUM62-based TCRdist between CDR3 peptides within each V-J. Welch's t-statistics and random forest reduced around 520 V-J features to 10 to 15, which were used in a naive Bayes classifier (R e1071). TCRdb reworked the public reads: Q25 trimming with fastp, MiXCR clone assembly, productive beta chains retained. Each entry merges the rows of one CDR3 protein and shows their most common DNA and genes. The V and J calls reflect TCRdb's pipeline rather than the authors' work. The sample has some 440,000 distinct CDR3 sequences on record, 15% to 19% of them singletons. The ten top clones hold around 14% of the sample.

This clonotype was counted many times. Its binding antigen is unknown. Base qualities were left out, and no much larger clone turns up one base away. Stable Graves' hyperthyroidism was defined as no progression to ophthalmopathy during 18 months of follow-up. Hyperthyroidism patients were newly diagnosed, had a disease duration of under 2 months, and were aged 18 to 65 years. The study excluded patients with uncontrolled infections, other autoimmune diseases, pregnancy or lactation. Diagnoses were established on the basis of clinical symptoms, serum thyroxine and TRAb, thyroid ultrasound, and orbital computed tomography. Ficoll-Paque density gradient centrifugation was used to isolate PBMCs from approximately 11 ml of fresh peripheral blood. Trizol reagent was used to extract total RNA, and RNA quality was then checked on an Agilent 2100 Bioanalyzer. The sequence derives from a woman younger than 35 with Graves' hyperthyroidism. The sample comprised blood.

The DNA sequence is TGTGCCAGCAGCTCTCCTTCGGGGGGTAAGCCCGGCGACACCTTC. It translates as CASSSPSGGKPGDTF. The receptor chain draws on TRBV28 and TRBJ1-2; the D region possibly corresponds to TRBD1 (5 bases align). There are 15 amino acids in the CDR3, from cysteine to phenylalanine inclusive. The only DNA kept is the CDR3, 45 bases in frame from the first base. The junction shows trimming of 6 bases on V and 12 bases on J, plus 26 bases between the germline ends. The germline V gene provides CDR1 MDHEN and CDR2 SYDVKM.